This paragraph covers one T cell receptor beta chain sequence. Its antigen is unknown. The data are from a study of OX40 agonist ivuxolimab in advanced cancers. Study context: Patients were under 90% male with ages roughly 23 to 79, mean 60. Whole-study findings and limits: Among T cells, CD8+ cells averaged more expanded clones than CD4+ cells.

Sequencing was performed with immunoSEQ multiplex PCR; in TCRdb, only in-frame clones are kept and a portion is missing. Of roughly 92,000 clones detected, roughly 90% appear once; the ten largest clones hold about 3%. Germline lookup yields CDR1 MNHNS and CDR2 SASEGT. The junction had 9 bases not matched to a gene; V was cut back by 2 bases and J by 6 bases. The CDR3 spans 16 residues. This TCR derives from an adult with an advanced solid tumor such as melanoma, head and neck, liver or kidney cancer. Here the sequenced sample was CD4+ or CD8+ T cells sorted from blood, taken in a trial of the OX40 agonist ivuxolimab. This chain links TRBV6-1 with TRBJ1-4; 7 bases match TRBD1. The CDR3 DNA reads as TGTGCCAGCAGTGAAACCGGAAACAGGGGTGATGAAAAACTGTTTTTT. Amino acids: CASSETGNRGDEKLFF.